This T cell receptor beta chain was recorded in a study of T-cell memory formation after mild COVID-19 (dated by TCRdb to the early 2020s). In the study overall: TCR sequence clusters from the two donors were found to be largely donor specific. Longitudinal TCRalpha and TCRbeta repertoire sequencing tracked T-cell clones expanding and contracting after mild COVID-19 in two donors. Two young, previously healthy adult volunteers made up the cohort, one male and one female.

V trim: 8 bases; J trim: 1 base; unmatched bases: 13. Inclusive of the bounding cysteine and phenylalanine, the CDR3 is 15 residues long. The CDR3 DNA has 45 bases and is translated from base 1. The germline V gene (reference sequence) yields GTSNPN for CDR1 and SVGIG for CDR2. PBMCs were isolated by Ficoll-Paque density gradient centrifugation. These reads were obtained on an Illumina NovaSeq 6000. TCRalpha and TCRbeta cDNA libraries were constructed by 5'RACE with constant-segment primers, with sample barcodes and unique molecular identifiers being introduced. RNA was extracted from every sample with Trizol reagent. Library amplification was performed in two PCR steps, and a second sample barcode and Illumina TruSeq adapters were introduced in the second step. Libraries were sequenced on an Illumina NovaSeq with 2 x 150 bp paired-end reads. In the authors' own workflow: The reads were demultiplexed and collapsed into UMI-guided consensus sequences using migec v1.2.7. With mixcr v2.1.11, UMI consensuses were aligned to TRA and TRB V and J templates and assembled into clonotypes. Clonotypes were classified as expanded or contracted when called significant by both edgeR and NoisET, with noise models trained on biological replicates. edgeR calls used a false discovery rate-adjusted p below 0.01 and a log2 fold-change threshold of 1. As an exploratory analysis of dynamics, max-normalized trajectories of the 1000 most abundant clonotypes were examined by PCA with hierarchical clustering. Separately sequenced CD4+ and CD8+ repertoires were used to assign a CD4 or CD8 phenotype to each responding clone. TCRdb itself trimmed the public reads at Q25 with fastp, ran MiXCR and retained productive beta chains. Every distinct CDR3 protein forms one entry, paired with its most common genes and DNA. The authors' filters were not applied to this entry. For this sample there are 400,000 or so distinct CDR3 sequences; about 20% appear just once. The ten top clones hold 7.5% to 9.5% of the sample.

Concerning this clonotype itself: Its antigen target is currently unknown. Nothing much larger sits one base from this clone, and base qualities are not available.

Paper-wide results and their limitations: SARS-CoV-2 specificity of the second-wave clones peaking on day 37 was not confirmed. Some responding clones were detected in pre-infection memory, which suggested that pre-existing cross-reactive memory T cells had joined the SARS-CoV-2 response. Contracting CD4+ clones appeared mostly in the CM and EM memory subsets, whereas CD8+ clones were enriched in EMRA. The study included only a couple of mild cases, and larger cohorts that include severe cases with pre-infection samples were judged to be necessary. Clones that contracted from day 15 to 85 showed balanced CD4/CD8 phenotypes, whereas a second wave of clones that expanded from day 15 to 37 leaned towards CD4+.

The TCR comes from an adult woman who had mild COVID-19 (a few samples of this study predate the infection). The sample titles of this study are shuffled in the database, so cell type and time point are left out; the donor was told from shared clones. Recombination connected TRBV30 to TRBJ1-1; 7 middle bases align to TRBD1. The sequencing sample was made of PBMCs or a T cell subset sorted from them (not recorded which). The CDR3 corresponds to CAVCRRGQQNTEAFF. The sequenced DNA: TGTGCCGTATGCAGGCGGGGACAGCAGAACACTGAAGCTTTCTTT.